This T cell receptor beta chain was recovered during a study of T cells after posttransplantation cyclophosphamide. Profiling relied on immunoSEQ multiplex PCR, and the TCRdb table lists in-frame clones only, not all of them. Of about 16,000 clones in the sample, around 87% were seen once. Sampled 1 year posttransplant, controls received myeloablative marrow transplants, methotrexate and a calcineurin inhibitor. On this clone: What it binds is unknown.

Study-wide findings and caveats: Tissue-infiltrating T cells from skin or gut overlapped little with blood T cells. Later blood repertoires were often dominated by clones from the donor CD8+ memory compartment. Recipient CMV seropositivity and CMV reactivation strongly tracked TRB clonality.

The CDR3 is made up of 17 amino acids. V lost 6 bases, J lost 6 bases, and 17 bases stayed unmatched. Germline V gives CDR1 SGHAT, CDR2 FQNNGV. The sample consisted of PBMCs, taken after an allogeneic stem cell transplant with a calcineurin inhibitor and methotrexate. The receptor comes from a male patient aged 45 to 59 who received an allogeneic stem cell transplant from an unrelated donor, was CMV-positive, and had chronic GVHD only. Some T cells may be provided by the graft donor. The J gene is TRBJ2-7, the V gene TRBV11-2, with 10 bases identical to TRBD2. The CDR3 loop reads CASRKPGPGLARSEQYF. DNA for the CDR3: TGTGCCAGCAGAAAACCAGGTCCGGGACTAGCGAGAAGCGAGCAGTACTTC.